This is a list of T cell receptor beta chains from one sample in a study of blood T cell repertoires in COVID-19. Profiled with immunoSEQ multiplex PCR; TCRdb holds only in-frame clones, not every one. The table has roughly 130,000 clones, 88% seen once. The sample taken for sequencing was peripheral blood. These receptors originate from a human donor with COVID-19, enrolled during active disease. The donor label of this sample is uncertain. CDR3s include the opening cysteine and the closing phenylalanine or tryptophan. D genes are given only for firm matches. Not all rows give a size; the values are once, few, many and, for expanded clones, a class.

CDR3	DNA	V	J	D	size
CASRRGDRANTEAFF	TGCGCCAGCAGGCGCGGGGACAGGGCGAACACTGAAGCTTTCTTT	TRBV5-1	TRBJ1-1	TRBD1	once
CASSSRVNSPLHF	TGTGCCAGCTCATCCCGGGTGAATTCACCCCTCCACTTT	TRBV18	TRBJ1-6	.	once
CASSQTSGSYNEQFF	TGTGCCAGCAGCCAGACTAGCGGATCCTACAATGAGCAGTTCTTC	TRBV3-1/TRBV3-2	TRBJ2-1	TRBD2	.
CASSLDRGYAFF	TGTGCCAGCAGCCTCGACAGGGGGTATGCTTTCTTT	TRBV3-1/TRBV3-2	TRBJ1-1	TRBD1	.
CASSHRQGYGYTF	TGCGCCAGCAGCCACCGTCAGGGGTATGGCTACACCTTC	TRBV5-1	TRBJ1-2	.	once
CASSEGFSFGNQPQHF	TGTGCCAGCAGTGAAGGTTTCAGTTTTGGCAATCAGCCCCAGCATTTT	TRBV6-1	TRBJ1-5	.	.
CASSLDTYEQYF	TGCGCCAGCAGCTTGGATACTTACGAGCAGTACTTC	TRBV5-1	TRBJ2-7	.	.
CASSSGTSGTGELFF	TGTGCCAGTAGTTCCGGGACTAGTGGCACCGGGGAGCTGTTTTTT	TRBV19	TRBJ2-2	TRBD2	.
CASSLRGGSMNTEAFF	TGCGCCAGCAGCCTGCGGGGGGGCTCTATGAACACTGAAGCTTTCTTT	TRBV5-1	TRBJ1-1	.	.
CASSLGDRRNYGYTF	TGTGCCAGCAGCTTGGGGGACAGAAGGAACTATGGCTACACCTTC	TRBV5-4	TRBJ1-2	TRBD1	.
CASSRQGAPNTEAFF	TGTGCCAGCAGCAGACAGGGGGCCCCGAACACTGAAGCTTTCTTT	TRBV25-1	TRBJ1-1	TRBD1	.
CASSQGDWTDYGYTF	TGTGCCAGCAGCCAAGGTGATTGGACAGACTATGGCTACACCTTC	TRBV3-1/TRBV3-2	TRBJ1-2	.	.
CASSQETGNLFPAPYNEQFF	TGTGCCAGCAGCCAAGAGACGGGAAATCTTTTTCCAGCGCCCTACAATGAGCAGTTCTTC	TRBV3-1/TRBV3-2	TRBJ2-1	.	once
CARKAVRGRNQTPGELFF	TGTGCCAGAAAAGCGGTGCGGGGGCGGAACCAAACGCCCGGGGAGCTGTTTTTT	TRBV27	TRBJ2-2	.	.
CASSEQGARDTEAFF	TGTGCCAGCAGTGAACAGGGGGCGAGAGACACTGAAGCTTTCTTT	TRBV2	TRBJ1-1	TRBD1	once
CASSPGQGVYEQYF	TGTGCCAGCTCACCGGGGCAGGGGGTCTACGAGCAGTACTTC	TRBV18	TRBJ2-7	TRBD1	.
CATSNVPGGRSYEQYF	TGTGCCACCAGCAACGTGCCAGGGGGTCGCTCCTACGAGCAGTACTTC	TRBV15	TRBJ2-7	TRBD1	.
CASGLAGTATGELFF	TGTGCTAGTGGTTTGGCCGGGACAGCCACCGGGGAGCTGTTTTTT	TRBV12-5	TRBJ2-2	TRBD1	.
CASSTPGQGYYGYTF	TGTGCCAGTAGTACCCCGGGACAGGGGTACTATGGCTACACCTTC	TRBV19	TRBJ1-2	TRBD1	.
CASSSTGYRNSPLHF	TGTGCCAGCAGTTCAACAGGGTATCGTAATTCACCCCTCCACTTT	TRBV27	TRBJ1-6	.	.
CASSLNLAGDEQFF	TGCGCCAGCAGCTTGAACCTAGCGGGAGATGAGCAGTTCTTC	TRBV5-1	TRBJ2-1	TRBD2	.
CASGHRRGPSYEQYF	TGTGCCAGCGGTCATCGGAGGGGGCCGTCCTACGAGCAGTACTTC	TRBV11-3	TRBJ2-7	.	.
CASSLSTSEYGYTF	TGCGCCAGCAGCTTGAGTACCAGCGAGTATGGCTACACCTTC	TRBV5-1	TRBJ1-2	.	.
CASSVDSNQETQYF	TGTGCCAGCAGCGTAGATTCGAACCAGGAGACCCAGTACTTC	TRBV9	TRBJ2-5	.	few
CASSLSEGDNSPLHF	TGTGCCAGCAGCCTTTCCGAGGGGGATAATTCACCCCTCCACTTT	TRBV11-1	TRBJ1-6	.	.
CASSPPPLVDSYEQYF	TGTGCCAGCTCACCACCTCCACTAGTCGACTCCTACGAGCAGTACTTC	TRBV18	TRBJ2-7	.	.
CASSQGGNNEQFF	TGTGCCAGCAGCCAAGGAGGGAACAATGAGCAGTTCTTC	TRBV3-1/TRBV3-2	TRBJ2-1	.	.
CASSSTSGGTQYF	TGTGCCAGCAGTTCGACTAGCGGGGGTACGCAGTATTTT	TRBV12-3/TRBV12-4	TRBJ2-3	TRBD2	few
CASSPEQTSPLHF	TGTGCCAGCAGTCCCGAGCAGACATCACCCCTCCACTTT	TRBV6-5	TRBJ1-6	.	.